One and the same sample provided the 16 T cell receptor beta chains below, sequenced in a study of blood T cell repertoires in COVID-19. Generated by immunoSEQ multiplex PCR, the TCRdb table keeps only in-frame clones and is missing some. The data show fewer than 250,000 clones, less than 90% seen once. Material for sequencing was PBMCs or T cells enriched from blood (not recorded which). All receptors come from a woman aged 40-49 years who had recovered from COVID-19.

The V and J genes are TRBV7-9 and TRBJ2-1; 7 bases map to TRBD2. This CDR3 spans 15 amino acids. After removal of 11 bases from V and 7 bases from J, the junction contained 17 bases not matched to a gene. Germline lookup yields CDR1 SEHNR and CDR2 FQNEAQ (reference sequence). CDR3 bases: TGTGCCGCCCCATCCGGGGAGGGCCGGAGGAATGAGCAGTTCTTC. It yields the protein CAAPSGEGRRNEQFF.

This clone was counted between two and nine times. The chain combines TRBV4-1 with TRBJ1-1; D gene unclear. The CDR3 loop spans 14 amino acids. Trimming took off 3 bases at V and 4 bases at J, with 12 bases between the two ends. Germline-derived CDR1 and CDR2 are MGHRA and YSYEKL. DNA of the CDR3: TGCGCCAGCAGCCAGGGGAGGGAAAGCACTGAAGCTTTCTTT. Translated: CASSQGRESTEAFF.

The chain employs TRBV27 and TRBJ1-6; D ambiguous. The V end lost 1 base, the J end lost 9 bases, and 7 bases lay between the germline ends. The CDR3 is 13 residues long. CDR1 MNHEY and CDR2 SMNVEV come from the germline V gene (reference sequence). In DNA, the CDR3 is TGTGCCAGCAGTTTATGGGCAGCTTCACCCCTCCACTTT. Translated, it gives CASSLWAASPLHF.

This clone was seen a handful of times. This CDR3 is CASSLGEGSAGELFF. The CDR3 DNA is TGCGCCAGCAGCTTGGGTGAGGGATCTGCCGGGGAGCTGTTTTTT. The chain links TRBV5-1 to TRBJ2-2, with TRBD2 as a possible D gene (5 bases). Trimming took off 0 bases at V and 6 bases at J, with 12 bases between the two ends. Germline V lookup: CDR1 SGHRS, CDR2 YFSETQ. The CDR3 is made up of 15 amino acids.

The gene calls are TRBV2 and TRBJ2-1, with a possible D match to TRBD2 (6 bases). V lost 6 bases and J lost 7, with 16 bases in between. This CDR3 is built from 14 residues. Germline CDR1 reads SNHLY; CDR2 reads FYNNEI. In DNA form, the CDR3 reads TGTGCCAGCAGGAGACTAGTTGGGGGGAATGAGCAGTTCTTC. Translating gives CASRRLVGGNEQFF.

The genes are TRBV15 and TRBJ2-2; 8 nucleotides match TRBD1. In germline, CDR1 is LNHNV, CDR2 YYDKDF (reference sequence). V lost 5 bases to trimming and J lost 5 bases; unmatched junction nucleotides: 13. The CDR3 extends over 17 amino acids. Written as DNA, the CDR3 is TGTGCCACCAGCGTAGAGGCCGGGACAGGCGGGACCGGGGAGCTGTTTTTT. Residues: CATSVEAGTGGTGELFF.

CDR3 region: CASSSWTGANTEAFF. The CDR3 nucleotides are TGTGCCAGCAGCTCATGGACAGGAGCCAACACTGAAGCTTTCTTT. This chain links TRBV9 with TRBJ1-1; 7 nucleotides align to TRBD1. The CDR3 has 15 residues. V shed 4 bases and J 2 bases; nucleotides not matched to a gene: 8. Germline values: CDR1 SGDLS, CDR2 YYNGEE.

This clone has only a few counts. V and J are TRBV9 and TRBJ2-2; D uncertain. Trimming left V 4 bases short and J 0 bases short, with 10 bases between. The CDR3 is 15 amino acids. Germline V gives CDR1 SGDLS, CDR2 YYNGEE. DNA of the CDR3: TGTGCCAGCAGCCTTCTGGCAACGAACACCGGGGAGCTGTTTTTT. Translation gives CASSLLATNTGELFF. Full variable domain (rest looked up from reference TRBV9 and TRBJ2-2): DSGVTQTPKHLITATGQRVTLRCSPRSGDLSVYWYQQSLDQGLQFLIQYYNGEERAKGNILERFSAQQFPDLHSELNLSSLELGDSALYFCASSLLATNTGELFFGEGSRLTVL.

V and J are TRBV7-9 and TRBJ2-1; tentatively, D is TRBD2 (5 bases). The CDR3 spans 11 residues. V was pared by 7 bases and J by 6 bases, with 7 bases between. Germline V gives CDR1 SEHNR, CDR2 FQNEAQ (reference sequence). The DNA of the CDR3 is TGTGCCAGCACTCGGGGCAATGAGCAGTTCTTC. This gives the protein CASTRGNEQFF. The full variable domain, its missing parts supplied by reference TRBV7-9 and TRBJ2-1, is DTGVSQNPRHKITKRGQNVTFRCDPISEHNRLYWYRQTLGQGPEFLTYFQNEAQLEKSRLLSDRFSAERPKGSFSTLEIQRTEQGDSAMYLCASTRGNEQFFGPGTRLTVL.

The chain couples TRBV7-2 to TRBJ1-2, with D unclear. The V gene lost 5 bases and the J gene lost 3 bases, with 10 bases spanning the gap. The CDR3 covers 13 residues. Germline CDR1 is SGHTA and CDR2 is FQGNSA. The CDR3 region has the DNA TGTGCCAGCAGCACGAATCAGTACTATGGCTACACCTTC. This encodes CASSTNQYYGYTF.

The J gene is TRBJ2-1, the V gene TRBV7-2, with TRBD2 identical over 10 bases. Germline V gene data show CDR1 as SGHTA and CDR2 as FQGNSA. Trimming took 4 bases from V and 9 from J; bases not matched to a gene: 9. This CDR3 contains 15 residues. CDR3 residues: CASSSGEREGSEQFF. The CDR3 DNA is TGTGCCAGCAGCTCCGGGGAGCGGGAGGGCTCTGAGCAGTTCTTC.

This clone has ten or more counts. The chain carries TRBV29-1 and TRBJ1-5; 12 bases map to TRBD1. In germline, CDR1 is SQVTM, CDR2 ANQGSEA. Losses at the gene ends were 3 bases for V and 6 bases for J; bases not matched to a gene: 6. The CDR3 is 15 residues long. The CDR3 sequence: CSVDLGQGAGQPQHF. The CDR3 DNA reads TGCAGCGTTGATCTGGGACAGGGGGCAGGTCAGCCCCAGCATTTT.

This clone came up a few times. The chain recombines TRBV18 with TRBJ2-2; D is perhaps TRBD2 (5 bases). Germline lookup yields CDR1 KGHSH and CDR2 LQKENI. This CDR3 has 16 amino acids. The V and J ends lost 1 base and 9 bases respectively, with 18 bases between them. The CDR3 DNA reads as TGTGCCAGCTCACCACGTCTAGCCGACGAACGAAGGGAGCTGTTTTTT. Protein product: CASSPRLADERRELFF.

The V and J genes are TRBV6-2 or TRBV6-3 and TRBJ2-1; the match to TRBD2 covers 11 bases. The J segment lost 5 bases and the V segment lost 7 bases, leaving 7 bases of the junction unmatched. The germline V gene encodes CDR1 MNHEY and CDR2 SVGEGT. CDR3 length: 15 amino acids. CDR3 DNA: TGTGCCAGCAACCCTAGCGGGAGGCGAAACAATGAGCAGTTCTTC. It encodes CASNPSGRRNNEQFF.

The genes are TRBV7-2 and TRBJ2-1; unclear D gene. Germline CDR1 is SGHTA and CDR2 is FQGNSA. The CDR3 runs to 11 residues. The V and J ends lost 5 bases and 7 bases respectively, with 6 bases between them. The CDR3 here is CASSLMNEQFF. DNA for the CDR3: TGTGCCAGCAGCCTAATGAATGAGCAGTTCTTC.

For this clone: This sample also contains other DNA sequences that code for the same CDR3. The CDR3 is CASSQGRNQPQHF. The CDR3 nucleotides are TGTGCCAGCAGCCAAGGTCGGAATCAGCCCCAGCATTTT. The chain uses TRBV3-1 (or the pseudogene TRBV3-2) and TRBJ1-5; D is unresolved. The CDR3 length is 13 residues. CDR1 LGHDT and CDR2 YNNKEL come from the germline V gene (reference sequence). The V end lost 1 base, the J end lost 4 bases, and 5 bases lay between the germline ends.